Below are 9 T cell receptor beta chains sequenced from a single sample in a study of post-analysis software for immune sequencing data. Whole-study findings and limits: Patients had higher frequencies than controls of roughly five TRBV segments, including TRBV5-6, TRBV5-1 and TRBV20-1.

Their recognized antigens are unknown. Included in the TCR beta cDNA libraries were unique molecular identifiers. MiXCR, applied by TCRdb to the PCR reads, yields one record per CDR3 protein. Of 350,000 to 450,000 distinct CDR3 sequences listed, less than 40% are singletons. Sample: blood. The receptor source for this set is a girl under 18 with multiple sclerosis.

The chain has TRBV6-5 and TRBJ2-5, with 7 nucleotides matching TRBD1. V gave up 6 bases and J gave up 0 bases; unmatched junction bases: 7. CDR1 and CDR2 (germline): MNHEY, SVGAGI. The CDR3 runs 15 residues. The CDR3 loop is CASRARDSHQETQYF. The CDR3 DNA reads TGTGCCAGCAGAGCGAGGGACAGCCACCAAGAGACCCAGTACTTC.

This clonotype was counted between two and nine times. V is TRBV4-1 and J is TRBJ2-3, with 11 bases lining up with TRBD2. V lost 0 bases to trimming and J lost 4 bases; unmatched junction nucleotides: 12. The CDR3 has 19 residues. The germline gives CDR1 MGHRA, CDR2 YSYEKL. This CDR3 is CASSQDLNSGGAGADTQYF. CDR3 bases: TGCGCCAGCAGCCAAGATCTCAATAGCGGGGGGGCGGGCGCAGATACGCAGTATTTT.

The chain employs TRBV12-3 or TRBV12-4 and TRBJ2-7, with D maybe TRBD2 (6 bases). This CDR3 is 15 amino acids long. The V end lost 2 bases, the J end lost 2 bases, and 13 bases lay between the germline ends. The CDR3 reads CASSLLSGPAYEQYF. In DNA, the CDR3 is TGTGCCAGCAGTTTATTGAGCGGGCCCGCCTACGAGCAGTACTTC.

The J gene is TRBJ1-2, the V gene TRBV29-1; D call uncertain. Trimming stripped 7 bases from V and 2 bases from J, with 8 bases between. Germline V gene sequence: CDR1 SQVTM, CDR2 ANQGSEA. The CDR3 runs to 11 residues. CDR3 in DNA: TGCAGCGCCTCGGACAACTATGGCTACACCTTC. Its translation is CSASDNYGYTF.

This chain uses TRBV27 with TRBJ1-6; 9 positions agree with TRBD1. CDR1 is MNHEY, CDR2 SMNVEV, per germline (reference sequence). CDR3 length: 17 residues. The trim removed 7 bases at V and 6 bases at J, leaving 13 bases unmatched. The DNA of the CDR3 is TGTGCCAGCACCTCAATAGGGACAGGGTCTTTTAATTCACCCCTCCACTTT. Encoded protein: CASTSIGTGSFNSPLHF.

The chain uses TRBV6-1 and TRBJ2-4; 8 nucleotides agree with TRBD1. Judging by the DNA end, TRBJ2-7 fits better; the J call may be wrong. Looked up from germline, CDR1 is MNHNS and CDR2 is SASEGT. The CDR3 loop spans 13 amino acids. This chain's CDR3 is CASSLNRGFEQYF. The CDR3 DNA reads TGTGCCAGCAGTCTCAACAGGGGGTTCGAGCAGTACTTC.

The gene calls are TRBV20-1 and TRBJ2-5, with D possibly TRBD1 on 6 matching bases. The length of the CDR3 is 16 residues. Germline-derived CDR1 and CDR2 are DFQATT and SNEGSKA (reference sequence). V was cut by 0 bases and J by 9 bases, with 23 bases left in between. The CDR3 DNA reads TGCAGTGCTAGAGAATATATCGACAGGCTAACAAAGGCCCAGTACTTC. Protein: CSAREYIDRLTKAQYF.

This chain connects TRBV28 to TRBJ2-3, with a tentative D call TRBD2 (6 bases). Trimming left V 5 bases short and J 4 bases short, with 22 bases between. The germline V gene encodes CDR1 MDHEN and CDR2 SYDVKM. The CDR3 is 17 amino acids. For the CDR3, the DNA is TGTGCCAGCAGTCGCCGGGACTGGGGGGTCAGGGCAGATACGCAGTATTTT. Amino acids: CASSRRDWGVRADTQYF.

In its sample, this clonotype was seen a few times. Compared with germline, one end of the junction differs, possibly owing to a read error. This rearrangement joins TRBV12-3 or TRBV12-4 to TRBJ2-1; unclear D gene. The CDR3 spans 14 residues. The CDR3 loop is CAGSPVTTYNEQFF. CDR3 coding DNA: TGTGCCGGCAGCCCTGTGACGACCTACAATGAGCAGTTCTTC.